Following are 28 T cell receptor beta chains from one sample sequenced in a study of graft-versus-host responses after intestinal transplantation. The antigens these receptors bind are not known. Libraries were prepared by immunoSEQ multiplex PCR; TCRdb keeps only in-frame clonotypes and omits some of them. Seen here are about 66,000 clones, roughly 91% observed once, and the top ten hold about 1.3%. The specimen comprised unstimulated CD8+ T cells sorted from spleen or lymph node cells, sampled before intestinal transplant. These receptors were collected from a human donor who received an intestinal transplant.

V is TRBV2 and J is TRBJ1-5, with D tentatively TRBD1 (5 bases). The CDR3 runs 13 residues. Germline assignment: CDR1 SNHLY and CDR2 FYNNEI. The V end lost 9 bases, the J end lost 3 bases, and 12 bases lay between the germline ends. The CDR3 region is CARSTGNNQPQHF. CDR3 in DNA: TGTGCCAGGTCAACAGGAAACAATCAGCCCCAGCATTTT.

CDR3 residues: CASSELAGGYNEQFF. The DNA of the CDR3 is TGTGCCAGCAGTGAACTAGCGGGGGGGTACAATGAGCAGTTCTTC. The V gene is TRBV6-1, the J gene TRBJ2-1; 12 bases agree with TRBD2. Trimming cost V 2 bases and J 4 bases; bases outside gene matches: 0. The germline V gene encodes CDR1 MNHNS and CDR2 SASEGT. The CDR3 spans 15 residues.

The genes are TRBV12-5 and TRBJ1-3, with 9 bases that match TRBD1. The trim removed 3 bases at V and 0 bases at J, leaving 9 bases unmatched. The V gene's germline CDR1 is LGHNT and CDR2 FRNRAP. The CDR3 is 18 amino acids. The CDR3 region has the DNA TGTGCTAGTGGTTTACAGACCGGGACAGGGATCTCTGGAAACACCATATATTTT. It translates to CASGLQTGTGISGNTIYF.

J is TRBJ1-4 and V is TRBV19; 7 positions agree with TRBD1. The ends lost 3 bases at V and 3 bases at J; junction bases unmatched: 4. This CDR3 region has 15 residues. CDR1 and CDR2 (germline): LNHDA, SQIVND (reference sequence). CDR3 loop: CASSIEGAANEKLFF. CDR3 coding DNA: TGTGCCAGTAGTATCGAGGGGGCCGCTAATGAAAAACTGTTTTTT.

The genes are TRBV11-1 and TRBJ2-1; D is possibly TRBD2 (6 bases). This CDR3 is built from 12 residues. V gave up 5 bases and J gave up 6 bases, with 8 bases separating them. Per germline, CDR1 SGHAT and CDR2 FQDESV (reference sequence). DNA of the CDR3: TGTGCCAGCAGCCCGACTAGCAATGAGCAGTTCTTC. The encoded protein is CASSPTSNEQFF.

The V and J genes are TRBV10-3 and TRBJ1-5; 7 nucleotides agree with TRBD1. CDR1 and CDR2 (germline): ENHRY, SYGVKD. Unmatched junction bases numbered 2, after V lost 3 bases and J lost 3 bases. The CDR3 contains 14 residues. CDR3: CAISEGTDNQPQHF. The CDR3 nucleotides are TGTGCCATCAGTGAAGGGACAGACAATCAGCCCCAGCATTTT.

This clone was seen once. This chain joins TRBV6-1 and TRBJ2-3; 9 bases align to TRBD2. The CDR3 extends over 18 amino acids. CDR1 and CDR2 (germline): MNHNS, SASEGT. V lost 3 bases, J lost 5 bases, and 15 bases stayed unmatched. The chain's CDR3 is CASSDYPRKRGEGDTQYF. The CDR3 DNA reads TGTGCCAGCAGTGACTACCCCCGCAAGCGGGGGGAAGGAGATACGCAGTATTTT.

This rearrangement joins TRBV7-6 to TRBJ1-3, with 7 bases lining up with TRBD1. CDR1 and CDR2 from the germline V gene are SGHVS and FNYEAQ. The CDR3 covers 14 residues. Trimming at V came to 5 bases and at J to 2 bases, leaving 3 bases not matched to a gene. The CDR3 here is CASSPGQTGNTIYF. CDR3 sequence (DNA): TGTGCCAGCAGCCCGGGACAGACTGGAAACACCATATATTTT. Variable domain in full (rest from reference TRBV7-6 and TRBJ1-3): GAGVSQSPRYKVTKRGQDVALRCDPISGHVSLYWYRQALGQGPEFLTYFNYEAQQDKSGLPNDRFSAERPEGSISTLTIQRTEQRDSAMYRCASSPGQTGNTIYFGEGSWLTVV.

The rearrangement joins TRBV2 to TRBJ2-3, with a tentative D call TRBD2 (6 bases). The germline CDR1 and CDR2 sequences are SNHLY and FYNNEI. The CDR3 spans 14 residues. The V end was cut by 4 bases, the J end by 5 bases, with 13 bases between. The CDR3 bases are TGTGCCAGCAGTGCGCGGGGACCCTTAGATACGCAGTATTTT. Residues: CASSARGPLDTQYF. The full variable domain, with the rest looked up from reference TRBV2 and TRBJ2-3, is EPEVTQTPSHQVTQMGQEVILRCVPISNHLYFYWYRQILGQKVEFLVSFYNNEISEKSEIFDDQFSVERPDGSNFTLKIRSTKLEDSAMYFCASSARGPLDTQYFGPGTRLTVL.

The chain is built from TRBV4-1 and TRBJ1-2; 9 bases fit TRBD1. Trimming took 0 bases from V and 8 from J; bases not matched to a gene: 7. The V gene's germline CDR1 is MGHRA and CDR2 YSYEKL. This CDR3 region has 15 residues. The CDR3, as DNA: TGCGCCAGCAGCCAAGATGGGACAGGGAGCGAGGGCTACACCTTC. Translation gives CASSQDGTGSEGYTF.

V and J are TRBV9 and TRBJ2-7; D is possibly TRBD2 (6 bases). The CDR3 is 15 amino acids. V shed 4 bases and J shed 2 bases, with 16 bases lying between them. Germline V lookup: CDR1 SGDLS, CDR2 YYNGEE. The CDR3 loop reads CASSPSGGETYEQYF. The CDR3 nucleotides are TGTGCCAGCAGCCCTTCAGGAGGGGAAACCTACGAGCAGTACTTC.

The chain joins TRBV27 to TRBJ2-1, with a tentative D call TRBD2 (5 bases). V was shortened by 0 bases and J by 9 bases, with 6 bases between the two germline ends. The germline CDR1 and CDR2 sequences are MNHEY and SMNVEV (reference sequence). The CDR3 totals 12 residues. This CDR3 reads CASSLSAGEQFF. CDR3 bases: TGTGCCAGCAGTTTATCGGCGGGTGAGCAGTTCTTC.

The rearrangement links TRBV9 to TRBJ2-7, with 9 positions matching TRBD1. Trimming at V came to 3 bases and at J to 6 bases, leaving 4 bases not matched to a gene. CDR3 length equals 13 residues. In germline, CDR1 is SGDLS, CDR2 YYNGEE. CDR3 amino acids: CASSEGQGGEQYF. The CDR3 nucleotides read TGTGCCAGCAGCGAGGGACAGGGAGGCGAGCAGTACTTC.

The chain combines TRBV11-1 with TRBJ2-3, with a tentative D call TRBD2 (5 bases). This CDR3 spans 12 amino acids. Per the germline V gene, CDR1 is SGHAT and CDR2 is FQDESV (reference sequence). The V and J ends lost 5 bases and 6 bases respectively, with 9 bases between them. CDR3 DNA: TGTGCCAGCAGCCCCCCGGGGGATACGCAGTATTTT. Its translation: CASSPPGDTQYF.

This clone has only one observation. The V call is TRBV9, the J call TRBJ1-3; D not certain. The CDR3 has 11 amino acids. The V and J ends lost 9 bases and 8 bases respectively, with 12 bases between them. Germline CDR1 reads SGDLS; CDR2 reads YYNGEE. CDR3 residues: CAIRVSYTIYF. In nucleotides, the CDR3 is TGTGCCATCCGGGTGTCATACACCATATATTTT.

As for this clone: This specimen includes other DNA sequences encoding the same CDR3. V gene TRBV4-1 combines with J gene TRBJ1-2; D not certain. The CDR3 runs to 12 residues. Between the trimmed V and J ends, which lost 1 base and 8 bases, there was a span of 8 bases. Germline CDR1 is MGHRA and CDR2 is YSYEKL. The CDR3 bases are TGCGCCAGCAGCCAAGGGGCGGGAGGCTACACCTTC. Encoded protein: CASSQGAGGYTF.

This chain connects TRBV10-3 to TRBJ1-1; D is uncertain. Trimming took off 10 bases at V and 4 bases at J, with 19 bases between the two ends. The CDR3 is made up of 14 amino acids. Looked up from germline, CDR1 is ENHRY and CDR2 is SYGVKD. In DNA, the CDR3 is TGTGCCACCGGGGAGATCAGTAGCGGCACTGAAGCTTTCTTT. Amino acids: CATGEISSGTEAFF.

The V gene is TRBV5-1, the J gene TRBJ2-7; 9 bases match TRBD2. J lost 2 bases, V lost 0 bases, and 6 bases had no gene match. This CDR3 region has 16 residues. Germline values: CDR1 SGHRS, CDR2 YFSETQ. The CDR3 DNA reads TGCGCCAGCAGCTTGGGGGTAGCGGGAGATGCCTACGAGCAGTACTTC. Residues: CASSLGVAGDAYEQYF.

The V call is TRBV4-2, the J call TRBJ2-5; 11 bases agree with TRBD2. The ends lost 5 bases at V and 5 bases at J; junction bases unmatched: 10. Germline CDR1 reads LGHNA; CDR2 reads YNFKEQ. The CDR3 is made up of 16 amino acids. This CDR3 reads CASSLNSGGAVETQYF. The CDR3 nucleotides read TGTGCCAGCAGCTTAAATAGCGGGGGGGCCGTGGAGACCCAGTACTTC.

The chain recombines TRBV11-2 with TRBJ1-5; possibly TRBD1 for D (6 bases). With 6 bases removed from V and 1 base from J, the gap between germline ends came to 10 bases. The CDR3 length is 14 residues. CDR1 and CDR2 (germline): SGHAT, FQNNGV. CDR3 nucleotides: TGTGCCAGCAGTTATGGACAGAGCAATCAGCCCCAGCATTTT. It translates to CASSYGQSNQPQHF.

This clone was recorded once. The CDR3 DNA sequence: TGTGCCAGCAGCTTAGAAGCATGGGGGCCTCGAACCGGGGAGCTGTTTTTT. As protein: CASSLEAWGPRTGELFF. This chain uses TRBV7-2 with TRBJ2-2; D is perhaps TRBD1 (6 bases). Germline CDR1 and CDR2: SGHTA and FQGNSA. Trimming took off 1 base at V and 5 bases at J, with 17 bases between the two ends. The CDR3 spans 17 residues.

This clone showed up just a few times. The genes are TRBV30 and TRBJ1-2, with D hard to call. CDR3 length: 13 residues. The germline CDR1 and CDR2 sequences are GTSNPN and SVGIG (reference sequence). V lost 0 bases, J lost 7 bases, and 12 bases lay in between. The CDR3 DNA reads as TGTGCCTGGAGTGTACTAGGGCTGGTTGGCTACACCTTC. This gives the protein CAWSVLGLVGYTF.

The chain combines TRBV15 with TRBJ2-5, with a weak D call TRBD1 (6 bases). V shed 8 bases and J shed 6 bases, with 13 bases lying between them. The CDR3 consists of 12 residues. Germline loops: CDR1 LNHNV, CDR2 YYDKDF (reference sequence). The chain's CDR3 is CATATGKKTQYF. CDR3 DNA sequence: TGTGCCACCGCCACAGGGAAAAAGACCCAGTACTTC.

This clone was observed a single time. The rearrangement links TRBV7-9 to TRBJ1-2; 9 bases align to TRBD1. Trimming at V came to 1 base and at J to 4 bases, leaving 1 base not matched to a gene. The CDR3 spans 14 residues. Germline CDR1 and CDR2: SEHNR and FQNEAQ (reference sequence). This chain's CDR3 is CASSLGTGAYGYTF. CDR3 DNA: TGTGCCAGCAGCTTAGGGACAGGGGCCTATGGCTACACCTTC.

The chain carries TRBV7-9 and TRBJ2-1, with 12 bases that match TRBD2. The J segment lost 3 bases and the V segment lost 5 bases, leaving 5 bases of the junction unmatched. Germline V gene sequence: CDR1 SEHNR, CDR2 FQNEAQ (reference sequence). This CDR3 spans 16 amino acids. The CDR3 DNA sequence: TGTGCCAGCAGCCCGACTAGCGGGGGCTACTACAATGAGCAGTTCTTC. Residues: CASSPTSGGYYNEQFF.

The chain has TRBV6-5 and TRBJ1-2; 7 bases map to TRBD1. With V trimmed by 8 bases and J by 2 bases, 8 bases remained unmatched. The length of the CDR3 is 14 residues. Germline lookup yields CDR1 MNHEY and CDR2 SVGAGI. In DNA form, the CDR3 reads TGTGCCAGCCAGAGACAGGGTGGGAACTATGGCTACACCTTC. Translating gives CASQRQGGNYGYTF.

This chain connects TRBV11-2 to TRBJ1-2; D call uncertain. The V gene lost 8 bases and the J gene lost 7 bases, with 14 bases spanning the gap. The CDR3 covers 12 residues. CDR1 and CDR2 (germline): SGHAT, FQNNGV. Here the CDR3 DNA reads TGTGCCAGCCGCCATAGCGATGGTGGCTACACCTTC. It codes for CASRHSDGGYTF.

This clone was counted a single time. The J gene is TRBJ2-7, the V gene TRBV5-8; D may be TRBD1 (5 bases). With 4 bases removed from V and 3 bases from J, the gap between germline ends came to 20 bases. The CDR3 totals 16 residues. CDR1 is SGHTS and CDR2 is YDEGEE in the germline V gene. In nucleotides, the CDR3 is TGTGCCAGCAGCACTCCCCCTCGACGGACACACTACGAGCAGTACTTC. It codes for CASSTPPRRTHYEQYF.